In this sample, the clone carrying this TCR beta chain turned up once. Trimming shortened V by 6 bases and J by 6 bases, and 14 bases separated the two germline ends. Germline V gives CDR1 SGHTA, CDR2 FQGNSA. The CDR3 is 14 residues long. The data were produced by immunoSEQ multiplex PCR, yet TCRdb's version contains in-frame clones alone and is incomplete. The sample has under 85,000 clones; roughly 88% are singletons. The record originates from a study of control samples from healthy donors and cancer patients. The sequencing sample was made of PBMCs. The chain links TRBV7-2 to TRBJ2-2; D is uncertain. The TCR was taken from a man in his sixties with head and neck cancer. CDR3 DNA sequence: TGTGCCAGCAGTCGACCCCCCACTCCCGGGGAGCTGTTTTTT. Protein sequence: CASSRPPTPGELFF.